Listed below are T cell receptor beta chains from one sample, sequenced in a study of shared clonotypes between healthy human individuals. The repertoire was sequenced with immunoSEQ multiplex PCR; TCRdb's copy has only in-frame clones and lacks some. The sample includes about 530,000 clones, about 80% of them seen just once. The specimen sequenced was PBMCs. These receptors were taken from a middle-aged woman in good health. Some clones in this sample may be carry-over from other donors' samples. Each CDR3 is given with its conserved first and last residue. D genes are given only for firm matches. A row's size may be missing; if present it is once, few, many or a size class.

J gene	clone size	D gene	V gene	CDR3 DNA	CDR3 protein
TRBJ2-1	NA	NA	TRBV4-2	TGTGCCAGCAGCCGGTTGGGGTCACAAGGTTACAATGAGCAGTTCTTC	CASSRLGSQGYNEQFF
TRBJ2-1	NA	NA	TRBV30	TGTGCCTGGAGTTTGGAGGCACCCAGGGGCAATGAGCAGTTCTTC	CAWSLEAPRGNEQFF
TRBJ1-2	NA	NA	TRBV7-2	TGTGCCAGCAGCCGGGGGGCAGATCACTATGGCTACACCTTC	CASSRGADHYGYTF
TRBJ1-5	NA	NA	TRBV28	TGTGGACTTTCCGGGGGGTCACAGGTCTCCCCCCAGCATTTT	CGLSGGSQVSPQHF
TRBJ2-3	NA	TRBD2	TRBV4-2	TGTGCCAGCAGCCAAGCTAGCGGTCGCGGCACAGATACGCAGTATTTT	CASSQASGRGTDTQYF
TRBJ2-1	few	TRBD1	TRBV11-3	TGTGCCAGCAGCTTAGCTGGGACAGGTTACAATGAGCAGTTCTTC	CASSLAGTGYNEQFF
TRBJ2-6	NA	NA	TRBV7-9	TGTGCCAGCAGCCCACTTGGTGGCGCTGGGGCCAACGTCCTGACTTTC	CASSPLGGAGANVLTF
TRBJ2-2	once	NA	TRBV5-4	TGTGCCAGCAGCCCGGACCCGACCGGGGAGCTGTTTTTT	CASSPDPTGELFF
TRBJ2-3	NA	TRBD2	TRBV9	TGTGCCAGCAGCGTGGGCGGGAGCTTAACAGATACGCAGTATTTT	CASSVGGSLTDTQYF
TRBJ1-3	NA	NA	TRBV9	TGTGCCAGCAGCGTAGGGGATGGAAACACCATATATTTT	CASSVGDGNTIYF
TRBJ2-2	NA	NA	TRBV6-6	TGTGCCAGCAGTGGGGCCAACACCGGGGAGCTGTTTTTT	CASSGANTGELFF
TRBJ2-1	NA	TRBD2	TRBV19	TGTGCCAGTAGTATTACTAGCGGGATTGATGAGCAGTTCTTC	CASSITSGIDEQFF
TRBJ1-3	NA	NA	TRBV11-2	TGTGCCAGCAGCTTGGCGGGACTCCAAGGAAACACCATATATTTT	CASSLAGLQGNTIYF
TRBJ2-7	NA	TRBD2	TRBV11-3	TGTGCCAGCAGCGTACTAGCGGGGGCCGCCTACGAGCAGTACTTC	CASSVLAGAAYEQYF
TRBJ2-5	NA	TRBD2	TRBV7-8	TGTGCCAGCAGCCCCCGTGAGGTGGGGGGGGAGACCCAGTACTTC	CASSPREVGGETQYF
TRBJ2-3	NA	NA	TRBV5-1	TGCGCCAGCAGCTTGGATTTTGGGGATCAAGATACGCAGTATTTT	CASSLDFGDQDTQYF
TRBJ2-7	NA	TRBD2	TRBV7-9	TGTGCCAGCAGCTCGGGACTAGCGGGAGTCGAGCAGTACTTC	CASSSGLAGVEQYF
TRBJ2-7	NA	NA	TRBV20-1	TGCAGTGCGACACAGGCCTACGAGCAGTACTTC	CSATQAYEQYF
TRBJ1-4	NA	NA	TRBV15	TGTGCCACCAGCAGAGATCAAGGGGGAAAACTGTTTTTT	CATSRDQGGKLFF
TRBJ1-5	NA	NA	TRBV11-2	TGTGCCAGCAGCTTATCAGAAAATCAGCCCCAGCATTTT	CASSLSENQPQHF
TRBJ2-7	NA	NA	TRBV7-6	TGTGCCAGCAGCTTAGAGGCAGGGTCTAACGAGCAGTACTTC	CASSLEAGSNEQYF
TRBJ2-7	NA	TRBD1	TRBV2	TGTGCCAGCAGCAGAACAGGGGTCTACGAGCAGTACTTC	CASSRTGVYEQYF
TRBJ1-5	NA	NA	TRBV6-5	TGTGCCAGCAGGTCCGGGCCGGGTAGGGCCCAGCATTTT	CASRSGPGRAQHF
TRBJ2-1	NA	TRBD1	TRBV9	TGTGCCAGCAGCCCTCGATCCGGGACAGGGGATTTGGTTGAGCAGTTCTTC	CASSPRSGTGDLVEQFF
TRBJ1-5	NA	NA	TRBV27	TGTGCCAGCAGCTCTTTAAGAGGGCAGGAAAATCAGCCCCAGCATTTT	CASSSLRGQENQPQHF
TRBJ2-1	NA	NA	TRBV29-1	TGCAGCGTTGAAGATAATCTGTTACTAGTTTCCTACAATGAGCAGTTCTTC	CSVEDNLLLVSYNEQFF
TRBJ2-1	NA	NA	TRBV19	TGTGCCAGTAGTAGGCACGCGGATTCCTACAATGAGCAGTTCTTC	CASSRHADSYNEQFF
TRBJ1-1	NA	NA	TRBV5-6	TGTGCCAGCAGCCCCAAAAACCTCGGCACTGAAGCTTTCTTT	CASSPKNLGTEAFF
TRBJ1-5	NA	NA	TRBV11-2	TGTGCCAGCAGCTTAGGTAACCTCAATAATCAGCCCCAGCATTTT	CASSLGNLNNQPQHF
TRBJ2-3	NA	TRBD2	TRBV28	TGTGCCAGCAGGTTAGCGGGAGGGCCTAGCCACTATACGCAGTATTTT	CASRLAGGPSHYTQYF
TRBJ2-7	NA	TRBD1	TRBV5-1	TGCGCCAGCAGCTGGAAGGACAGGGGCTACGAGCAGTACTTC	CASSWKDRGYEQYF
TRBJ1-5	NA	NA	TRBV25-1	TGTGCCAGCAGTGGACCTCCCGGGCAGCCCCAGCATTTT	CASSGPPGQPQHF
TRBJ2-5	NA	TRBD2	TRBV28	TGTGCCAGCAGTTTCCTAGCGGGAGGAGGCGGAGAGACCCAGTACTTC	CASSFLAGGGGETQYF
TRBJ1-4	NA	NA	TRBV29-1	TGCAGCGTTGGAGGTCGAGCTAATGAAAAACTGTTTTTT	CSVGGRANEKLFF
TRBJ2-1	NA	NA	TRBV5-1	TGCGCCAGCGGGATCTCCTACAATGAGCAGTTCTTC	CASGISYNEQFF
TRBJ2-3	NA	NA	TRBV5-5	TGTGCCAGCAGCCTCGACATGGGCACAGATACGCAGTATTTT	CASSLDMGTDTQYF
TRBJ2-5	NA	NA	TRBV18	TGTGCCAGCTCACCAGGGACGGGAGAAGAGACCCAGTACTTC	CASSPGTGEETQYF
TRBJ1-4	NA	NA	TRBV30	TGTGCCTGGAGTGTACTAGGGGGGAATGAAAAACTGTTTTTT	CAWSVLGGNEKLFF
TRBJ2-7	few	NA	TRBV7-8	TGTGCCAGCAGCTTAGCGGCAGGATCCTACGAGCAGTACTTC	CASSLAAGSYEQYF
TRBJ1-1	NA	NA	TRBV18	TGTGCCAGCTCACCCACCCGCGCGGGGAGCAACACTGAAGCTTTCTTT	CASSPTRAGSNTEAFF
TRBJ2-1	NA	TRBD2	TRBV11-2	TGTGCCAGCAGGGTAAGCGGGAGACGCTCCTACAATGAGCAGTTCTTC	CASRVSGRRSYNEQFF
TRBJ2-7	NA	NA	TRBV5-1	TGCGCCAGCAGCTTGGAGGGCCTTCCCTACGAGCAGTACTTC	CASSLEGLPYEQYF
TRBJ2-3	NA	NA	TRBV5-1	TGCGCCAGCAGCTTACAGGGAGCAGATACGCAGTATTTT	CASSLQGADTQYF
TRBJ2-5	few	NA	TRBV30	TGTGCCTGGAGTGGGGGAGAGACCCAGTACTTC	CAWSGGETQYF
TRBJ2-1	NA	NA	TRBV6-4	TGTGCCAGCAGTGAAGCAGGGGAGAACAATGAGCAGTTCTTC	CASSEAGENNEQFF
TRBJ1-1	NA	NA	TRBV5-6	TGTGCCAGCAGCTTAGCGGGCAGCCACACTGAAGCTTTCTTT	CASSLAGSHTEAFF
TRBJ2-2	NA	TRBD1	TRBV29-1	TGCAGCGTTGAGTCGGACAGGTTCACCGGGGAGCTGTTTTTT	CSVESDRFTGELFF
TRBJ2-3	NA	TRBD1	TRBV6-6	TGTGCCAGCAGTATCCGGGACAGGGCACTGGATACGCAGTATTTT	CASSIRDRALDTQYF
TRBJ2-7	once	TRBD1	TRBV7-3	TGTGCCAGCAGCTTATCAGGACAGGGGGCGTCCTCCTACGAGCAGTACTTC	CASSLSGQGASSYEQYF
TRBJ2-5	NA	TRBD2	TRBV10-3	TGTGCCATCAGCGGGAGTGGCGGGAGAAAAGAGACCCAGTACTTC	CAISGSGGRKETQYF
TRBJ2-7	NA	NA	TRBV7-2	TGTGCCAGCAGCTTAAGTGCGGGGAATCAGTACGAGCAGTACTTC	CASSLSAGNQYEQYF
TRBJ2-6	NA	NA	TRBV4-1	TGCGCCAGCAGCCAAGATCCAGGGATATTCTACTCTGGGGCCAACGTCCTGACTTTC	CASSQDPGIFYSGANVLTF
TRBJ2-3	NA	NA	TRBV18	TGTGCCAGCTCACCACTGGATATGGGGTCCCCCACAGATACGCAGTATTTT	CASSPLDMGSPTDTQYF
TRBJ2-2	NA	NA	TRBV2	TGTGCCAGCAGTCTGAACAACCCCGGGGGCGGGGAGCTGTTTTTT	CASSLNNPGGGELFF
TRBJ1-4	NA	NA	TRBV7-2	TGTGCCAGCAGCTTAGCAGTGACAGAGAATGAAAAACTGTTTTTT	CASSLAVTENEKLFF
TRBJ2-1	NA	NA	TRBV29-1	TGCAGCGCCGTCGGCCAGCTTGAGCAGTTCTTC	CSAVGQLEQFF
TRBJ2-1	NA	NA	TRBV6-4	TGTGCCAGCAGTGATAGTCCGGACTCCTACAATGAGCAGTTCTTC	CASSDSPDSYNEQFF
TRBJ2-1	once	NA	TRBV23-1	TGCGCCAGCAGTCAACTGGGCTACAATGAGCAGTTCTTC	CASSQLGYNEQFF
TRBJ2-7	NA	TRBD1	TRBV15	TGTGCCACCAGCACCGCGGACAGGGCCTACGAGCAGTACTTC	CATSTADRAYEQYF